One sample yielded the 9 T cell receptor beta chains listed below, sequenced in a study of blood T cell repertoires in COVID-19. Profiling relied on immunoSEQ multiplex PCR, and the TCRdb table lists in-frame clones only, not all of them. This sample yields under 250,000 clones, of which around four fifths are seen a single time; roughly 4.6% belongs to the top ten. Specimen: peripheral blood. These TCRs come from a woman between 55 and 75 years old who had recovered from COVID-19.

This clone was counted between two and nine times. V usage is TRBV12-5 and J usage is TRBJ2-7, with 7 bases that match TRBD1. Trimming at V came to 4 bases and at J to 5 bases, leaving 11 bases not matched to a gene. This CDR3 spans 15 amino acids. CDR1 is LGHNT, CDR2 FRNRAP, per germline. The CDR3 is CASGSGQTYDDEQYF. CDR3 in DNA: TGTGCTAGTGGTTCGGGACAGACTTACGACGACGAGCAGTACTTC.

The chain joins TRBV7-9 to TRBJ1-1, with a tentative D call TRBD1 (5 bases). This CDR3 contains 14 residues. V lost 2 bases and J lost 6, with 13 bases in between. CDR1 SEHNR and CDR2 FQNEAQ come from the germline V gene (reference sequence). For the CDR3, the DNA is TGTGCCAGCAGCTTAATCAGGGAACTTCCTGAAGCTTTCTTT. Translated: CASSLIRELPEAFF.

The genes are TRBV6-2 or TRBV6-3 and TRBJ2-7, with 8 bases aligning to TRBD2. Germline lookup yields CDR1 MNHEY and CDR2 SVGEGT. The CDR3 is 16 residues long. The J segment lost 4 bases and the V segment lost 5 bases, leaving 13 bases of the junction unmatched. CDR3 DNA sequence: TGTGCCAGCAGTACCCGGGGGGGCGTATCTGGGTACGAGCAGTACTTC. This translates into CASSTRGGVSGYEQYF.

CDR3 amino acids: CASSLPQEPLHF. The CDR3 DNA is TGTGCCAGCAGCTTGCCCCAAGAGCCCCTCCACTTT. The V gene is TRBV5-4, the J gene TRBJ1-6, with D hard to call. Looked up from germline, CDR1 is SGHNT and CDR2 is YYREEE (reference sequence). The CDR3 runs to 12 residues. V was pared by 1 base and J by 13 bases, with 9 bases between.

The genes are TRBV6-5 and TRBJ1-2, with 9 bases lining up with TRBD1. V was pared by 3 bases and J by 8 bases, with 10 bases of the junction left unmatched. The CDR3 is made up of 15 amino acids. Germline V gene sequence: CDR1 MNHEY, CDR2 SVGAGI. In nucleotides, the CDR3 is TGTGCCAGCAGTTATACCCCGGGACAGGGTAGAGGCTACACCTTC. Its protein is CASSYTPGQGRGYTF.

CDR3 DNA: TGCGCCAGCAGCTTGGCGGCGGAGCAAGAGACCCAGTACTTC. Residues: CASSLAAEQETQYF. The V gene is TRBV5-1, the J gene TRBJ2-5; D remains ambiguous. The CDR3 has 14 residues. V lost 0 bases, J lost 2 bases, and 8 bases lay in between. Germline assignment: CDR1 SGHRS and CDR2 YFSETQ.

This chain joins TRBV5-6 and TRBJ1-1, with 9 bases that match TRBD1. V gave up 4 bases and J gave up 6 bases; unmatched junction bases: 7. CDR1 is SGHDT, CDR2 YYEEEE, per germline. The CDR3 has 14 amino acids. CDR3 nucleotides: TGTGCCAGCAGCCGGGGACAGGGAGGCTCTGAAGCTTTCTTT. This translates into CASSRGQGGSEAFF.

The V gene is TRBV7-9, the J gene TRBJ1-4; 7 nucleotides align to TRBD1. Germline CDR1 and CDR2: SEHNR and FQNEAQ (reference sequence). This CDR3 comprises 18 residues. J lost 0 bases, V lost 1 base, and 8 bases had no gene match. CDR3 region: CASSLGLGQSPTNEKLFF. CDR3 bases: TGTGCCAGCAGCTTAGGTTTGGGACAGAGTCCAACTAATGAAAAACTGTTTTTT.

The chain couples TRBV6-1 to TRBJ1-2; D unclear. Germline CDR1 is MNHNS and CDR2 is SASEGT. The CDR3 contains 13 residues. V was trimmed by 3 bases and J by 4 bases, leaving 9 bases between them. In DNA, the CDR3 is TGTGCCAGCAGTGATACGCAACTCTATGGCTACACCTTC. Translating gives CASSDTQLYGYTF.